One and the same sample provided the 22 T cell receptor beta chains below, sequenced in a study of cytotoxic CD8 clonotypes in ibrutinib-treated CLL. Only in-frame clones appear in the TCRdb table, and some are missing; sequencing was by immunoSEQ multiplex PCR. The sample consists of approximately 48,000 clones, roughly 50% of them appearing once. Material: PBMCs, obtained after 12 months of ibrutinib treatment. These receptors were collected from a human donor with chronic lymphocytic leukemia.

This clone appeared a single time. J is TRBJ2-1 and V is TRBV27; no clear D gene. The V end lost 5 bases, the J end lost 4 bases, and 3 bases lay between the germline ends. The germline gives CDR1 MNHEY, CDR2 SMNVEV (reference sequence). CDR3 length: 11 amino acids. CDR3 bases: TGTGCCAGCAGTAATTACAATGAGCAGTTCTTC. Protein product: CASSNYNEQFF.

The chain has TRBV10-3 and TRBJ2-5, with D perhaps matching TRBD1 or TRBD2 (5 bases each). The CDR3 length is 15 residues. Trimming removed 0 bases from V and 1 base from J, with 9 bases in between. CDR1 is ENHRY and CDR2 is SYGVKD in the germline V gene. CDR3 sequence (DNA): TGTGCCATCAGTGAGTCGGTGGGGGTCCAAGAGACCCAGTACTTC. This codes for CAISESVGVQETQYF.

This clone was seen only a few times. The CDR3 sequence: CASRGTGVQPQHF. As DNA, the CDR3 is TGTGCCAGCAGAGGGACAGGGGTTCAGCCCCAGCATTTT. The V and J genes are TRBV2 and TRBJ1-5; 10 nucleotides align to TRBD1. This CDR3 has 13 amino acids. Trimming removed 6 bases from V and 6 bases from J; junction bases left unmatched: 2. Germline-derived CDR1 and CDR2 are SNHLY and FYNNEI. The variable domain in full, completed from reference TRBV2 and TRBJ1-5, reads EPEVTQTPSHQVTQMGQEVILRCVPISNHLYFYWYRQILGQKVEFLVSFYNNEISEKSEIFDDQFSVERPDGSNFTLKIRSTKLEDSAMYFCASRGTGVQPQHFGDGTRLSIL.

V usage is TRBV6-6 and J usage is TRBJ2-7, with 9 bases lining up with TRBD2. Germline lookup yields CDR1 MNHNY and CDR2 SVGAGI (reference sequence). V shed 7 bases and J 5 bases; nucleotides not matched to a gene: 9. There are 14 residues in the CDR3. CDR3 in amino acids: CASTNLAGTHEQYF. The CDR3 DNA reads TGTGCCAGCACCAACCTAGCGGGGACCCACGAGCAGTACTTC.

The CDR3 spells CASGRGSYEQYF. The DNA of the CDR3 is TGTGCCAGTGGGAGAGGTTCCTACGAGCAGTACTTC. The gene calls are TRBV9 and TRBJ2-7, with a weak D call TRBD2 (5 bases). V lost 8 bases, J lost 1 base, and 10 bases lay in between. The CDR3 runs to 12 residues. Germline V gives CDR1 SGDLS, CDR2 YYNGEE. The complete variable domain, with remaining parts taken from reference TRBV9 and TRBJ2-7, reads DSGVTQTPKHLITATGQRVTLRCSPRSGDLSVYWYQQSLDQGLQFLIQYYNGEERAKGNILERFSAQQFPDLHSELNLSSLELGDSALYFCASGRGSYEQYFGPGTRLTVT.

This clone appeared a few times. The rearrangement links TRBV28 to TRBJ2-7; D tentatively reads TRBD1 or TRBD2 (5 bases each). In germline, CDR1 is MDHEN, CDR2 SYDVKM. The germline V and J ends were trimmed by 5 bases and 0 bases, with 8 bases remaining between them. The CDR3 runs 13 residues. As DNA, the CDR3 is TGTGCCAGCAGTACAGGAGGCTCCTACGAGCAGTACTTC. Translating gives CASSTGGSYEQYF.

This chain links TRBV27 with TRBJ2-3; D is undetermined. The CDR3 consists of 15 residues. Germline V gene lookup returns CDR1 MNHEY and CDR2 SMNVEV (reference sequence). Trimming shortened V by 7 bases and J by 1 base, and 15 bases separated the two germline ends. The CDR3 bases are TGTGCCAGCACCGATTCTATAATCGGCACAGATACGCAGTATTTT. Translating it yields CASTDSIIGTDTQYF.

This clone came up a few times. The V call is TRBV9, the J call TRBJ2-2; no clear D gene. The germline V and J ends were trimmed by 0 bases and 4 bases, with 7 bases remaining between them. The V gene's germline CDR1 is SGDLS and CDR2 YYNGEE. The CDR3 has 14 residues. CDR3 nucleotide sequence: TGTGCCAGCAGCGTAGGAACGGTCACCGGGGAGCTGTTTTTT. It encodes CASSVGTVTGELFF.

There are a few counts of this clone. The chain is built from TRBV29-1 and TRBJ1-2; unclear D gene. The CDR3 contains 12 residues. Germline V lookup: CDR1 SQVTM, CDR2 ANQGSEA. V was shortened by 5 bases and J by 10 bases, with 17 bases between the two germline ends. The CDR3, as DNA: TGCAGCGTTTCCGATCAGAGATGGGTCTACACCTTC. Translated, it gives CSVSDQRWVYTF.

The gene calls are TRBV4-1 and TRBJ2-5; D may be TRBD1 (7 bases). This CDR3 contains 16 residues. Germline CDR1 is MGHRA and CDR2 is YSYEKL. Trimming took off 1 base at V and 5 bases at J, with 17 bases between the two ends. Here the CDR3 DNA reads TGCGCCAGCAGCCAAGGACAGGGAGGAGGAAGCGAGACCCAGTACTTC. As protein: CASSQGQGGGSETQYF.

This clone showed up many times. The gene calls are TRBV6-1 and TRBJ1-1, with unresolved D. Germline V lookup: CDR1 MNHNS, CDR2 SASEGT. CDR3 length: 16 amino acids. V dropped 2 bases and J dropped 5 bases, with 18 bases sitting between them. The CDR3 is CASSEIWRAEDTEAFF. The CDR3 nucleotides are TGTGCCAGCAGTGAAATATGGAGGGCCGAGGATACTGAAGCTTTCTTT.

The V and J genes are TRBV29-1 and TRBJ2-7, with 7 bases identical to TRBD2. J gave up 2 bases and V 2 bases, and 6 bases lay outside the gene matches. CDR3 length: 14 residues. CDR1 is SQVTM and CDR2 is ANQGSEA in the germline V gene. CDR3 sequence reads: CSVELAGSPYEQYF. CDR3 bases: TGCAGCGTTGAATTAGCGGGTTCCCCCTACGAGCAGTACTTC.

The chain recombines TRBV9 with TRBJ2-7, with 7 bases fitting TRBD2. Losses at the gene ends were 0 bases for V and 3 bases for J; bases not matched to a gene: 6. CDR1 and CDR2 (germline): SGDLS, YYNGEE. The CDR3 contains 15 residues. The CDR3 nucleotides are TGTGCCAGCAGCGTAGGGGGAGGGTTGGGCTACGAGCAGTACTTC. It encodes CASSVGGGLGYEQYF. The full variable domain, with the rest looked up from reference TRBV9 and TRBJ2-7, is DSGVTQTPKHLITATGQRVTLRCSPRSGDLSVYWYQQSLDQGLQFLIQYYNGEERAKGNILERFSAQQFPDLHSELNLSSLELGDSALYFCASSVGGGLGYEQYFGPGTRLTVT.

The chain has TRBV6-1 and TRBJ1-4; 9 bases agree with TRBD1. Unmatched junction bases numbered 9, after V lost 0 bases and J lost 10 bases. This CDR3 is built from 16 residues. The germline V gene has CDR1 MNHNS and CDR2 SASEGT. The CDR3 reads CASSEAGGTGLGKLFF. The CDR3, as DNA: TGTGCCAGCAGTGAAGCCGGGGGGACAGGGTTAGGAAAACTGTTTTTT.

The CDR3 DNA sequence: TGTGCCAGCTCTCAAGGAGGAAGGGGGTCAGGCACAGATACGCAGTATTTT. This encodes CASSQGGRGSGTDTQYF. The chain couples TRBV18 to TRBJ2-3, with D possibly TRBD1 on 6 matching bases. Germline values: CDR1 KGHSH, CDR2 LQKENI. The CDR3 consists of 17 residues. Trimming removed 6 bases at V and 1 base at J, with 20 bases between.

The J gene is TRBJ2-7, the V gene TRBV5-4; D call uncertain. The CDR3 consists of 14 residues. Germline V gene sequence: CDR1 SGHNT, CDR2 YYREEE (reference sequence). V shed 3 bases and J shed 2 bases, with 12 bases lying between them. The CDR3 reads CASSSSGSTYEQYF. CDR3 in DNA: TGTGCCAGCAGCTCCTCCGGGTCCACCTACGAGCAGTACTTC.

This clone was observed a handful of times. This sequence joins TRBV9 and TRBJ1-1; D not resolved. Germline V gives CDR1 SGDLS, CDR2 YYNGEE. Trimming shortened V by 5 bases and J by 1 base, and 9 bases separated the two germline ends. This CDR3 is 13 amino acids long. Written as DNA, the CDR3 is TGTGCCAGCAGAGGTCAGGAGAACACTGAAGCTTTCTTT. This encodes CASRGQENTEAFF.

The chain couples TRBV28 to TRBJ1-5, with D perhaps TRBD1 (5 bases). This CDR3 has 16 amino acids. With 5 bases removed from V and 2 bases from J, the gap between germline ends came to 16 bases. The germline V gene encodes CDR1 MDHEN and CDR2 SYDVKM. Here the CDR3 reads CASSPSQGTRNQPQHF. DNA of the CDR3: TGTGCCAGCAGTCCCTCGCAGGGTACTCGCAATCAGCCCCAGCATTTT.

CDR3 loop: CASSQVQGANEKLFF. The CDR3 coding sequence is TGCGCCAGCAGCCAAGTGCAGGGGGCTAATGAAAAACTGTTTTTT. The chain couples TRBV4-1 to TRBJ1-4; 7 nucleotides line up with TRBD1. The V segment lost 1 base and the J segment 3 bases; nucleotides outside the gene matches: 2. In germline, CDR1 is MGHRA, CDR2 YSYEKL. This CDR3 comprises 15 residues.

The V call is TRBV4-1, the J call TRBJ2-7; 12 bases agree with TRBD2. From germline, CDR1 is MGHRA and CDR2 YSYEKL. The CDR3 spans 15 residues. The trim removed 2 bases at V and 5 bases at J, leaving 4 bases unmatched. The CDR3 protein is CASSQTSGRSHEQYF. The CDR3 coding sequence is TGCGCCAGCAGCCAAACTAGCGGGAGGAGCCACGAGCAGTACTTC.

V gene TRBV20-1 combines with J gene TRBJ1-2, with a possible D match to TRBD1 (5 bases). The CDR3 has 11 amino acids. The V gene lost 8 bases and the J gene lost 7 bases, with 14 bases spanning the gap. Germline CDR1 reads DFQATT; CDR2 reads SNEGSKA (reference sequence). CDR3 sequence reads: CSRAGTSGYTF. The CDR3, as DNA: TGCAGTAGAGCTGGGACTTCTGGCTACACCTTC.

This clone came up a few times. A far bigger clonotype differs at one base, so this is likely a read error. The rearrangement links TRBV5-3 to TRBJ2-5, with D possibly TRBD1 on 6 matching bases. TRBV5-3 is an open reading frame whose function is uncertain. The CDR3 has 14 residues. Trimming pared 0 bases from V and 5 bases from J, leaving 11 bases between. CDR3 DNA: TGTGCCAGAAGCTTGGGCAGGGGCTATGAGACCCAGTACTTC. Amino acids: CARSLGRGYETQYF.